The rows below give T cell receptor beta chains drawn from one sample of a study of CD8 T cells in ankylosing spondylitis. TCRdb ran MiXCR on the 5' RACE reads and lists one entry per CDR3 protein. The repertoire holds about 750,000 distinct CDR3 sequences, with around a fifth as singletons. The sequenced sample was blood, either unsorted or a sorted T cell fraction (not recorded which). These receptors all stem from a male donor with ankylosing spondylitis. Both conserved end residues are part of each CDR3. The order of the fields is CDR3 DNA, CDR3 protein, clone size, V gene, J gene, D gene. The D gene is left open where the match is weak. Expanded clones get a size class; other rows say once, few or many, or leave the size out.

DNA: TGTGCCAGCAGCCAAGCTGCGAACACCGGGGAGCTGTTTTTT
CDR3: CASSQAANTGELFF
size: many
V: TRBV3-1
J: TRBJ2-2
D: NA

DNA: TGTGCCAGCTCACCACGCGGGGGACGGATGTTTGAAAAACTGTTTTTT
CDR3: CASSPRGGRMFEKLFF
size: few
V: TRBV18
J: TRBJ1-4
D: NA

DNA: TGTGCCTGGAGAAGGAGTGGGACCCAGTACTTC
CDR3: CAWRRSGTQYF
size: many
V: TRBV30
J: TRBJ2-5
D: NA

DNA: TGTGCCAGCAAGAGGGACCTTGACAGGGATCTATATTTT
CDR3: CASKRDLDRDLYF
size: NA
V: TRBV2
J: TRBJ1-3
D: TRBD1

DNA: TGCAGTGCGATAGATCGCCGACAGGGACACAATGAGCAGTTCTTC
CDR3: CSAIDRRQGHNEQFF
size: few
V: TRBV20-1
J: TRBJ2-1
D: TRBD1

DNA: TGTGCCAGCGTCACCCCGATCACCGGGGAGCTGTTTTTT
CDR3: CASVTPITGELFF
size: few
V: TRBV2
J: TRBJ2-2
D: NA

DNA: TGCAGTGCTAGGCCTCGCGGGCGGGGGGCCTCGGGAGAGACCCAGTACTTC
CDR3: CSARPRGRGASGETQYF
size: few
V: TRBV20-1
J: TRBJ2-5
D: TRBD2

DNA: TGTGCCAGCAGCCAGAGGGATGTAGGGTCTGAAGCTTTCTTT
CDR3: CASSQRDVGSEAFF
size: NA
V: TRBV3-1
J: TRBJ1-1
D: NA

DNA: TGTGCCAGCAGCCCGAAGGAGTTGGGGGGCTACGAGCAGTACTTC
CDR3: CASSPKELGGYEQYF
size: few
V: TRBV4-2
J: TRBJ2-7
D: NA

DNA: TGTGCCAGCAGCTTAGGGGGCCAGTTTGTCGGCGAGCAGTACTTC
CDR3: CASSLGGQFVGEQYF
size: NA
V: TRBV7-2
J: TRBJ2-7
D: NA

DNA: TGTGCCAGCAGCCCCGGACGGACAGTCGGAGGGGCCCAAGAGACCCAGTACTTC
CDR3: CASSPGRTVGGAQETQYF
size: few
V: TRBV11-2
J: TRBJ2-5
D: NA

DNA: TGTGCCACCAGCAGAGATCAGGGCGCTAATGAAAAACTGTTTTTT
CDR3: CATSRDQGANEKLFF
size: few
V: TRBV15
J: TRBJ1-4
D: NA

DNA: TGCAGTGCTAGGGGGGAGGGGGGGCATACGCAGTATTTT
CDR3: CSARGEGGHTQYF
size: NA
V: TRBV20-1
J: TRBJ2-3
D: NA

DNA: TGTGCCAGCGGCGGACGGAATAATTCACCCCTCCACTTT
CDR3: CASGGRNNSPLHF
size: NA
V: TRBV7-2
J: TRBJ1-6
D: NA

DNA: TGTGCCAGCAGTCGTAGACGGGGCAATCAGCCCCAGCATTTT
CDR3: CASSRRRGNQPQHF
size: few
V: TRBV7-2
J: TRBJ1-5
D: NA

DNA: TGTGCCAGCAGCTTAGGAGGCGGAGGGAGCTCCTACGAGCAGTACTTC
CDR3: CASSLGGGGSSYEQYF
size: few
V: TRBV7-8
J: TRBJ2-7
D: NA

DNA: TGTGCCAGCAGTCCTCTGCCGGGGGAGACCCAGTACTTC
CDR3: CASSPLPGETQYF
size: NA
V: TRBV28
J: TRBJ2-5
D: NA

DNA: TGTGCCAGCAGCTTAGCGGGAGGGCTAAACATTCAGTACTTC
CDR3: CASSLAGGLNIQYF
size: NA
V: TRBV7-9
J: TRBJ2-4
D: TRBD2

DNA: TGTGCCAGCAGCCACCCCCGGGGGGACAGGGGAACCTACGAGCAGTACTTC
CDR3: CASSHPRGDRGTYEQYF
size: NA
V: TRBV4-2
J: TRBJ2-7
D: TRBD1

DNA: TGTGCCACCAGGGACCCCTCGGACGGGAACACCGGGGAGCTGTTTTTT
CDR3: CATRDPSDGNTGELFF
size: few
V: TRBV24-1
J: TRBJ2-2
D: NA

DNA: NA
CDR3: CISVSEADGDRGKEAFF
size: NA
V: TRBV7-5
J: TRBJ1-1
D: NA

DNA: TGTGCCAGCAGTGACAGTGTCTACGGCTACACCTTC
CDR3: CASSDSVYGYTF
size: few
V: TRBV6-5
J: TRBJ1-2
D: NA

DNA: TGTGCCAGCAGTCCCCAGACTAGTCCTCAGTTCTTC
CDR3: CASSPQTSPQFF
size: NA
V: TRBV11-2
J: TRBJ2-1
D: NA

DNA: TGTGCCAGTAAAGACAGGGCATACACCGGGGAGCTGTTTTTT
CDR3: CASKDRAYTGELFF
size: NA
V: TRBV19
J: TRBJ2-2
D: TRBD1

DNA: TGTGCCAGCAGCTTGTTCAGGGACAATCAGCCCCAGCATTTT
CDR3: CASSLFRDNQPQHF
size: NA
V: TRBV5-8
J: TRBJ1-5
D: NA

DNA: TGCGGTGCTAGGGGGGGAGAGTATCAGCCCCAGCATTTT
CDR3: CGARGGEYQPQHF
size: NA
V: TRBV20-1
J: TRBJ1-5
D: NA

DNA: TGCAGTGCTACGGCGGGGACGGAGAACTATGGCTACACCTTC
CDR3: CSATAGTENYGYTF
size: few
V: TRBV20-1
J: TRBJ1-2
D: NA

DNA: TGTGCCAGCAGCGTAGAGGACGGCTCCTACGAGCAGTACTTC
CDR3: CASSVEDGSYEQYF
size: many
V: TRBV9
J: TRBJ2-7
D: NA

DNA: TGTGCCAGCAGCCGGAAACTAGCGCCGACCCGGGCTGAGCAGTTCTTC
CDR3: CASSRKLAPTRAEQFF
size: few
V: TRBV7-3
J: TRBJ2-1
D: TRBD2

DNA: TGTGCCACCAGTGGTCGATTGGGCTCTGAAGCTTTCTTT
CDR3: CATSGRLGSEAFF
size: few
V: TRBV24-1
J: TRBJ1-1
D: NA

DNA: TGCGCCAGCAGCCCGGGAGGGCGGGACGAGCAGTACTTC
CDR3: CASSPGGRDEQYF
size: NA
V: TRBV4-1
J: TRBJ2-7
D: TRBD2

DNA: TGTGCCAGCAGCCAGGGACAGGGCTCCTATAATTCACCCCTCCACTTT
CDR3: CASSQGQGSYNSPLHF
size: many
V: TRBV3-1
J: TRBJ1-6
D: TRBD1

DNA: TGTGCCAGCAGCAGGACTAGCGACGGTGAGCAGTTCTTC
CDR3: CASSRTSDGEQFF
size: NA
V: TRBV7-7
J: TRBJ2-1
D: TRBD2

DNA: TGCGCCAGCAGCCAAGATCGGGAGGAACCCGCCTACGAGCAGTACTTC
CDR3: CASSQDREEPAYEQYF
size: NA
V: TRBV4-3
J: TRBJ2-7
D: TRBD2

DNA: TGCGCCAGCAGTGAGTCTGGAGGGTTGGGAGAGACCCAGTACTTC
CDR3: CASSESGGLGETQYF
size: few
V: TRBV10-1
J: TRBJ2-5
D: NA

DNA: TGTGCCAGCAGCCCTATAGGGACAACCGGGGAGCTGTTTTTT
CDR3: CASSPIGTTGELFF
size: NA
V: TRBV7-2
J: TRBJ2-2
D: NA

DNA: TGTGCCAGCAGTTTGGCTAGCGGGGATAATGAGCAGTTCTTC
CDR3: CASSLASGDNEQFF
size: few
V: TRBV6-5
J: TRBJ2-1
D: TRBD2

DNA: TGTGCCAGCAGCTTAGGACCGGGACTAGCGGTCTACGAGCAGTACTTC
CDR3: CASSLGPGLAVYEQYF
size: NA
V: TRBV7-9
J: TRBJ2-7
D: TRBD2

DNA: TGCGCCAGCGCGTCGGGAGGGACATACAATGAGCAGTTCTTC
CDR3: CASASGGTYNEQFF
size: few
V: TRBV5-1
J: TRBJ2-1
D: TRBD2

DNA: TGTGCCAGCAGGAGGACAGGGGTGGATGCTTTCTTT
CDR3: CASRRTGVDAFF
size: many
V: TRBV12-3/TRBV12-4
J: TRBJ1-1
D: TRBD1

DNA: TGTGCCAGCAGCTTGGCGGCCACTGAAGCTTTCTTT
CDR3: CASSLAATEAFF
size: NA
V: TRBV13
J: TRBJ1-1
D: NA

DNA: TGTGCTAGCAGCCAGGGGTACTCCACCGGGGAGCTGTTTTTT
CDR3: CASSQGYSTGELFF
size: NA
V: TRBV7-7
J: TRBJ2-2
D: NA

DNA: TGTGCCAGCAGCGACCGACTAGCAGGCGAGCAGTACTTC
CDR3: CASSDRLAGEQYF
size: NA
V: TRBV7-8
J: TRBJ2-7
D: TRBD2

DNA: TGCGCCAGCAGCCAAGATTCCCTAGCCGATGAGCAGTTCTTC
CDR3: CASSQDSLADEQFF
size: NA
V: TRBV4-3
J: TRBJ2-1
D: NA

DNA: TGTGCCAGCAGCGCCGCTAGCGGGGGGAAGAATGAGCAGTTCTTC
CDR3: CASSAASGGKNEQFF
size: many
V: TRBV7-9
J: TRBJ2-1
D: TRBD2

DNA: TGTGCCTGGGCAGGGGGCCTCTCGAGGGAGCAGTACTTC
CDR3: CAWAGGLSREQYF
size: NA
V: TRBV30
J: TRBJ2-7
D: TRBD1

DNA: TGTGCCAGCCGTACAGGAGGAACCTACGAGCAGTACTTC
CDR3: CASRTGGTYEQYF
size: few
V: TRBV6-5
J: TRBJ2-7
D: NA

DNA: TGTGCCAGCAGCCCTAGGAGGGGCGGCAACTTCAATGAGCAGTTCTTC
CDR3: CASSPRRGGNFNEQFF
size: few
V: TRBV4-2
J: TRBJ2-1
D: NA

DNA: TGTGCCAGCAGCCAAGGACTAGCGGGGGGGCGTTCTCATGAGCAGTTCTTC
CDR3: CASSQGLAGGRSHEQFF
size: NA
V: TRBV14
J: TRBJ2-1
D: TRBD2

DNA: TGTGCCAGCAGTTCGTGGGCGGGTTACAATGAGCAGTTCTTC
CDR3: CASSSWAGYNEQFF
size: NA
V: TRBV2
J: TRBJ2-1
D: NA

DNA: TGTGCCAGCAGAACCGGGGGGTCCGGGGAGCTGTTTTTT
CDR3: CASRTGGSGELFF
size: many
V: TRBV7-9
J: TRBJ2-2
D: TRBD2

DNA: TGCGCCAGCAGCCAAGTTGGGGGCGTAATCTACAATGAGCAGTTCTTC
CDR3: CASSQVGGVIYNEQFF
size: few
V: TRBV4-3
J: TRBJ2-1
D: NA

DNA: TGTGCCAGCAGTTCACTCCAGGGAAGTCGCGAGCAGTACTTC
CDR3: CASSSLQGSREQYF
size: few
V: TRBV27
J: TRBJ2-7
D: NA

DNA: TGCAGCGTTGCTCAGGGGCGGAACACTGAAGCTTTCTTT
CDR3: CSVAQGRNTEAFF
size: NA
V: TRBV29-1
J: TRBJ1-1
D: NA

DNA: TGTGCCAGCAGTTACTCGAAAGCCGTGGGGGGCCAAGAGACCCAGTACTTC
CDR3: CASSYSKAVGGQETQYF
size: few
V: TRBV6-2/TRBV6-3
J: TRBJ2-5
D: NA

DNA: TGTGCCAGCAGCTTAGGCTCAGGGGCTGGTCAGCCCCAGCATTTT
CDR3: CASSLGSGAGQPQHF
size: few
V: TRBV11-3
J: TRBJ1-5
D: NA

DNA: TGTGCCAGCAGCCGGGTGGGGGTGTGGGAGCAGTACTTC
CDR3: CASSRVGVWEQYF
size: few
V: TRBV28
J: TRBJ2-7
D: NA

DNA: TGTGCCAGCAGTGGGGAAGCCATTGGCAATCAGCCCCAGCATTTT
CDR3: CASSGEAIGNQPQHF
size: NA
V: TRBV2
J: TRBJ1-5
D: NA

DNA: TGTGCCAGCAGTGAACTACGGTTTTTACCCTACGAGCAGTACTTC
CDR3: CASSELRFLPYEQYF
size: NA
V: TRBV6-1
J: TRBJ2-7
D: NA

DNA: TGCAGCGTTGAACGGAACTACGAGCAGTACTTC
CDR3: CSVERNYEQYF
size: many
V: TRBV29-1
J: TRBJ2-7
D: NA